These T cell receptor beta chains were read from a single sample in a study of regulatory T cells in long-lasting Graves disease. Each CDR3 protein gets one entry after TCRdb re-called the multiplex PCR reads with MiXCR. The table lists 520,000 or so distinct CDR3 sequences, 12% of them singletons. The sample was also reused in another study, on T cells in Graves' hyperthyroidism and ophthalmopathy.

The input for sequencing was peripheral blood mononuclear cells (PBMCs), taken at new diagnosis, from a patient treated with antithyroid drugs. These receptors all stem from a young woman with Graves disease. Both conserved end residues are part of each CDR3. Fields, in order: V gene, J gene, CDR3 length, clone size, CDR3 protein. Clone size, where shown, is once, few, many, or a class for clones that have expanded.

TRBV29-1	TRBJ2-3	15	NA	CSVDGLAGGWDTQYF
TRBV3-1	TRBJ2-7	13	NA	CASSLTKTSQKYF
TRBV20-1	TRBJ1-2	13	NA	CSAREDLDIRYTF
TRBV19	TRBJ1-2	14	many	CASSVLDIPRGYTF
TRBV7-8	TRBJ2-1	14	many	CASSLGSSPDEQFF
TRBV27	TRBJ1-5	14	many	CASSLGDRNQPQHF
TRBV7-6	TRBJ2-3	16	many	CASSLITGVSTDTQYF
TRBV28	TRBJ2-7	14	many	CATQFFQQGYEQYF
TRBV28	TRBJ2-1	18	NA	CASSLSLIAGGPRNEQFF
TRBV20-1	TRBJ2-1	14	many	CSARLAGEVNEQFF
TRBV15	TRBJ2-2	14	NA	CATSRDLVYEELFF
TRBV7-3	TRBJ2-3	18	NA	CASSLSTLAGGHRDTQYF
TRBV9	TRBJ2-1	14	many	CASSVHTGYNEQFF
TRBV19	TRBJ1-5	15	few	CASSIDRQTQQPQHF
TRBV28	TRBJ2-1	18	many	CASSFIATGDIGYNEQFF
TRBV4-1	TRBJ2-7	16	many	CASSPTLVGASYEQYF
TRBV28	TRBJ2-2	14	few	CASSPNWGSGELFF
TRBV5-1	TRBJ1-5	15	many	CASKLGVGPNQPQHF
TRBV2	TRBJ1-2	14	NA	CARSGQTPSYGYTF
TRBV7-3	TRBJ2-3	16	many	CASSQTPLAGTDTQYF
TRBV29-1	TRBJ2-7	12	many	CSVVSVSYEQYF
TRBV7-9	TRBJ2-1	13	NA	CASRSGLNNEQFF
TRBV12-3/TRBV12-4	TRBJ2-3	11	many	CASSQRDTQYF
TRBV28	TRBJ1-3	13	many	CASRIYSGNTIYF
TRBV19	TRBJ2-1	15	few	CASSIIGTGHNEQFF
TRBV5-5	TRBJ1-1	12	NA	CASSSSGVGAFF
TRBV11-1	TRBJ1-4	15	many	CASSPQDATNEKLFF
TRBV7-8	TRBJ1-2	12	NA	CASSPRTGFITF
TRBV28	TRBJ2-3	15	many	CASSFWAGGTDTQYF
TRBV6-2/TRBV6-3	TRBJ1-4	15	NA	CASSLTRQGREKLFF
TRBV20-1	TRBJ2-7	13	few	CSAPTPGSSAENF
TRBV2	TRBJ1-3	12	many	CASRRDSDTIYF
TRBV12-3/TRBV12-4	TRBJ1-4	18	NA	CASSLIAGWDSSNEKLFF
TRBV19	TRBJ1-5	12	few	CASSPHNQPQHF
TRBV6-8	TRBJ1-5	14	NA	CASNGTYANQPQHF
TRBV28	TRBJ1-2	13	NA	CASAHRPRAAYTF
TRBV3-1	TRBJ2-3	16	many	CASSQGPAEHTDTQYF
TRBV27	TRBJ1-5	16	many	CASSFWTGDGNQPQHF
TRBV9	TRBJ2-7	15	NA	CASSWGGGPSYEQYF
TRBV2	TRBJ1-2	13	many	CASSEEAKYGYTF
TRBV29-1	TRBJ2-5	15	many	CSAVNRGRFTETQYF
TRBV20-1	TRBJ1-2	12	many	CSATAVGYGYTF
TRBV28	TRBJ2-6	16	many	CASSPEPRSGANVLTF
TRBV11-2	TRBJ2-5	16	many	CASSLELAGHQETQYF
TRBV2	TRBJ1-1	13	many	CASSPLMNTEAFF
TRBV6-1	TRBJ1-3	16	NA	CASSRTGHTTGNTIYF
TRBV20-1	TRBJ1-5	14	many	CSARTGADNQPQHF
TRBV12-3/TRBV12-4	TRBJ2-1	11	many	CASQGTLGQFF
TRBV29-1	TRBJ1-2	11	many	CSVGENYGYTF
TRBV6-1	TRBJ1-1	14	NA	CASTRQNVNTEAFF
TRBV7-9	TRBJ2-7	12	NA	CASRGQYKEQYF
TRBV20-1	TRBJ1-2	13	NA	CSASYRVDYGYTF
TRBV11-2	TRBJ2-1	15	many	CASSLVAGVGNEQFF
TRBV30	TRBJ2-3	13	many	CAWSVLGQGGQYF
TRBV20-1	TRBJ2-1	16	many	CSAYQRAGLSYNEQFF
TRBV2	TRBJ2-1	16	many	CASSARGTGSYNEQFF
TRBV7-9	TRBJ2-7	13	many	CASSPNIRYEQYF
TRBV20-1	TRBJ2-1	14	many	CSALSGSHYNEQFF